The 29 T cell receptor beta chains below all came from one sample that was sequenced in a study of pediatric ulcerative colitis. Clones were sequenced by immunoSEQ multiplex PCR, and TCRdb holds only the in-frame ones, with some missing. Here the sample spans tens of thousands of clones, 71% being singletons. Rectal tissue came from one to two pinch biopsies taken at colonoscopy. Sequencing input: gut tissue. These receptors originate from a boy aged 5-17 years with severe ulcerative colitis.

The CDR3 sequence is CASSQRQFGTYEQYF. CDR3 in DNA: TGCGCCAGCAGCCAAAGACAGTTCGGCACCTACGAGCAGTACTTC. J is TRBJ2-7 and V is TRBV4-3; weak D call: TRBD1 (5 bases). This CDR3 is built from 15 residues. CDR1 is LGHNA and CDR2 is YSLEER in the germline V gene. V lost 2 bases and J lost 2, with 13 bases in between.

The chain carries TRBV5-4 and TRBJ1-2; D possibly corresponds to TRBD1 (5 bases). The V gene lost 4 bases and the J gene lost 5 bases, with 18 bases spanning the gap. Looked up from germline, CDR1 is SGHNT and CDR2 is YYREEE (reference sequence). The CDR3 extends over 15 amino acids. CDR3 residues: CASSPSAGGNYGYTF. The CDR3 region has the DNA TGTGCCAGCAGCCCCTCCGCGGGGGGGAATTATGGCTACACCTTC.

The chain carries TRBV19 and TRBJ1-5; possible D gene TRBD1, 5 bases. CDR1 and CDR2 (germline): LNHDA, SQIVND (reference sequence). Trimming shortened V by 10 bases and J by 4 bases, and 17 bases separated the two germline ends. The CDR3 has 14 amino acids. The CDR3 coding sequence is TGTGCCACTGACGGACAAATTGGGAATCAGCCCCAGCATTTT. Translating gives CATDGQIGNQPQHF.

The chain employs TRBV5-3 and TRBJ2-2, with TRBD2 identical over 8 bases. TRBV5-3 is an ORF for which the function is uncertain. J gave up 4 bases and V 10 bases, and 9 bases lay outside the gene matches. There are 14 residues in the CDR3. The CDR3 nucleotides are TGTGCCGGGAAGAGCGGGGGAGTCACCGGGGAGCTGTTTTTT. Its protein is CAGKSGGVTGELFF.

The chain is built from TRBV2 and TRBJ2-7; the D gene is possibly TRBD1 (6 bases). V was cut by 2 bases and J by 2 bases, with 10 bases left in between. This CDR3 contains 14 residues. Germline CDR1 is SNHLY and CDR2 is FYNNEI. CDR3 amino acids: CASSERQGTYEQYF. CDR3 sequence (DNA): TGTGCCAGCAGTGAAAGGCAGGGGACCTACGAGCAGTACTTC.

This clone was seen a few times. The rearrangement links TRBV6-1 to TRBJ1-5, with D tentatively TRBD1 (5 bases). Germline assignment: CDR1 MNHNS and CDR2 SASEGT. V shed 7 bases and J shed 0 bases, with 13 bases lying between them. The CDR3 is 15 amino acids. The CDR3 bases are TGTGCCAGCACCCAGGGTATTGGTAGCAATCAGCCCCAGCATTTT. This gives the protein CASTQGIGSNQPQHF.

The V call is TRBV2, the J call TRBJ1-1, with a tentative D call TRBD1 (5 bases). This CDR3 has 16 amino acids. Looked up from germline, CDR1 is SNHLY and CDR2 is FYNNEI. The V end was cut by 6 bases, the J end by 1 base, with 18 bases between. The CDR3 sequence: CASSRTQQGQNTEAFF. The CDR3 DNA follows: TGTGCCAGCAGCCGAACCCAGCAGGGCCAGAACACTGAAGCTTTCTTT.

The CDR3 spells CAISDTGQETQYF. The CDR3 bases are TGTGCCATCAGTGACACGGGCCAAGAGACCCAGTACTTC. The chain carries TRBV10-3 and TRBJ2-5; D not resolved. Trimming stripped 3 bases from V and 1 base from J, with 6 bases between. Germline lookup yields CDR1 ENHRY and CDR2 SYGVKD. The CDR3 sequence is 13 residues long.

This clone occurred once. The rearrangement joins TRBV10-3 to TRBJ2-1; TRBD2 matches at 9 bases. Germline CDR1 is ENHRY and CDR2 is SYGVKD. V lost 4 bases and J lost 4; bases outside the gene matches: 2. The CDR3 length is 14 residues. CDR3 residues: CAISVTSGYNEQFF. CDR3 coding DNA: TGTGCCATCAGTGTGACTAGCGGTTACAATGAGCAGTTCTTC.

This chain links TRBV7-3 with TRBJ1-1, with D possibly TRBD1 on 6 matching bases. V lost 0 bases to trimming and J lost 7 bases, with 9 bases between them. CDR1 is SGHTA and CDR2 is FQGTGA in the germline V gene. This CDR3 is 13 amino acids long. The chain's CDR3 is CASSLTRGLEAFF. The CDR3, as DNA: TGTGCCAGCAGCTTAACCAGGGGCCTTGAAGCTTTCTTT. Full variable domain (remainder filled in from reference TRBV7-3 and TRBJ1-1): GAGVSQTPSNKVTEKGKYVELRCDPISGHTALYWYRQSLGQGPEFLIYFQGTGAADDSGLPNDRFFAVRPEGSVSTLKIQRTERGDSAVYLCASSLTRGLEAFFGQGTRLTVV.

This clone was counted between two and nine times. This chain links TRBV7-9 with TRBJ1-2, with a weak D call TRBD1 (5 bases). V gave up 3 bases and J gave up 6 bases, with 11 bases separating them. The germline gives CDR1 SEHNR, CDR2 FQNEAQ (reference sequence). The CDR3 is made up of 13 amino acids. The CDR3: CASSFGGLDGYTF. CDR3 bases: TGTGCCAGCAGCTTCGGGGGTTTGGATGGCTACACCTTC.

The V call is TRBV7-2, the J call TRBJ2-5; 7 bases align to TRBD2. This CDR3 is built from 14 residues. The germline CDR1 and CDR2 sequences are SGHTA and FQGNSA. V dropped 1 base and J dropped 6; count of bases not matched to a gene: 5. The CDR3 sequence is CASSLERGMKTQYF. The CDR3 DNA reads as TGTGCCAGCAGCTTAGAGCGGGGTATGAAGACCCAGTACTTC.

Note on this clone: Other nucleotide sequences from this sample produce the same CDR3. This sequence joins TRBV11-2 and TRBJ1-4; D unresolved. The CDR3 loop spans 13 amino acids. Germline V gene sequence: CDR1 SGHAT, CDR2 FQNNGV. V was cut by 3 bases and J by 3 bases, with 5 bases left in between. CDR3 coding DNA: TGTGCCAGCAGCTTGGGCCCTAATGAAAAACTGTTTTTT. This codes for CASSLGPNEKLFF.

J is TRBJ2-7 and V is TRBV15, with D possibly matching TRBD2 (5 bases). Trimming took off 0 bases at V and 4 bases at J, with 22 bases between the two ends. Germline CDR1 and CDR2: LNHNV and YYDKDF (reference sequence). The CDR3 is 18 amino acids. CDR3 sequence reads: CATSRDETPGGSWYEQYF. CDR3 DNA sequence: TGTGCCACCAGCAGAGATGAAACACCCGGAGGTTCTTGGTACGAGCAGTACTTC.

A few counts support this clone. This rearrangement joins TRBV4-1 to TRBJ1-5; the D is unclear. Germline assignment: CDR1 MGHRA and CDR2 YSYEKL. CDR3 length: 14 amino acids. The germline V and J ends were trimmed by 1 base and 4 bases, with 8 bases remaining between them. DNA of the CDR3: TGCGCCAGCAGCCAAGGAATGACGAATCAGCCCCAGCATTTT. Protein sequence: CASSQGMTNQPQHF.

In nucleotides, the CDR3 is TGTGCCAGCAGTGGGGGGCTCAGCTCCTACAATGAGCAGTTCTTC. This sequence encodes CASSGGLSSYNEQFF. This chain connects TRBV2 to TRBJ2-1, with D maybe TRBD1 (6 bases). V lost 4 bases, J lost 0 bases, and 10 bases lay in between. In germline, CDR1 is SNHLY, CDR2 FYNNEI. The length of the CDR3 is 15 residues.

The chain combines TRBV6-6 with TRBJ1-4; D gene uncertain. Trimming pared 2 bases from V and 5 bases from J, leaving 0 bases between. Germline V gives CDR1 MNHNY, CDR2 SVGAGI (reference sequence). The CDR3 sequence is 11 residues long. The chain's CDR3 is CASSYNEKLFF. For the CDR3, the DNA is TGTGCCAGCAGTTACAATGAAAAACTGTTTTTT.

CDR3 in DNA: TGTGCCAGCAGCTTACTCACCGGGGAGCTGTTTTTT. The encoded protein is CASSLLTGELFF. This chain uses TRBV7-8 with TRBJ2-2; D ambiguous. Germline loops: CDR1 SGHVS, CDR2 FQNEAQ. The CDR3 totals 12 residues. The V end lost 2 bases, the J end lost 4 bases, and 2 bases lay between the germline ends.

This clone came up once. J is TRBJ1-3 and V is TRBV2; D may be TRBD1 (6 bases). The V end was cut by 7 bases, the J end by 2 bases, with 9 bases between. Germline values: CDR1 SNHLY, CDR2 FYNNEI. This CDR3 has 13 residues. This CDR3 is CASKGDAGNTIYF. The CDR3 nucleotides are TGTGCCAGCAAGGGGGACGCTGGAAACACCATATATTTT.

DNA of the CDR3: TGTGCCAGCAGCTTGGGGACAGATCCTTATAATTCACCCCTCCACTTT. It translates to CASSLGTDPYNSPLHF. The rearrangement joins TRBV7-8 to TRBJ1-6; the match to TRBD1 covers 7 bases. The CDR3 sequence is 16 residues long. The germline V gene encodes CDR1 SGHVS and CDR2 FQNEAQ. V shed 3 bases, J shed 4 bases, and the junction held 6 bases outside the gene matches.

This rearrangement joins TRBV28 to TRBJ1-1, with D unclear. The CDR3 runs 14 residues. Trimming cost V 6 bases and J 4 bases, with 15 bases left between them. The V gene's germline CDR1 is MDHEN and CDR2 SYDVKM. CDR3 nucleotide sequence: TGTGCCAGCAGCTCAACCCTGGGTTTCACTGAAGCTTTCTTT. It translates to CASSSTLGFTEAFF.

This clone has just a few counts. V and J are TRBV19 and TRBJ1-5; 11 bases agree with TRBD1. Germline V gives CDR1 LNHDA, CDR2 SQIVND (reference sequence). The CDR3 extends over 16 amino acids. Trimming removed 5 bases from V and 7 bases from J; junction bases left unmatched: 10. The CDR3 coding sequence is TGTGCCAGTAGTGCCCGGGACAGGGGGTTATTACAGCCCCAGCATTTT. It translates to CASSARDRGLLQPQHF.

Regarding this clone: A junction end diverges from the germline sequence, so it may reflect a read error. V and J are TRBV7-2 and TRBJ2-3, with D hard to call. Germline CDR1 and CDR2: SGHTA and FQGNSA. This CDR3 comprises 12 residues. The CDR3 sequence: CANSFYTDTQYF. As DNA, the CDR3 is TGCGCCAACAGCTTCTACACAGATACGCAGTATTTT. Combining the CDR3 with reference TRBV7-2 and TRBJ2-3 gives the whole variable domain GAGVSQSPSNKVTEKGKDVELRCDPISGHTALYWYRQSLGQGLEFLIYFQGNSAPDKSGLPSDRFSAERTGGSVSTLTIQRTQQEDSAVYLCANSFYTDTQYFGPGTRLTVL.

This clone was seen a few times. The chain couples TRBV5-6 to TRBJ2-7; D might be TRBD1 (6 bases). Germline V gives CDR1 SGHDT, CDR2 YYEEEE. The V end lost 3 bases, the J end lost 3 bases, and 10 bases lay between the germline ends. There are 13 residues in the CDR3. The CDR3 nucleotides read TGTGCCAGCAGCTCTGGACAGAACTACGAGCAGTACTTC. Its translation is CASSSGQNYEQYF.

This sequence joins TRBV5-1 and TRBJ1-3; 7 bases agree with TRBD1. J lost 4 bases, V lost 2 bases, and 6 bases had no gene match. This CDR3 comprises 15 residues. Per germline, CDR1 SGHRS and CDR2 YFSETQ. This chain's CDR3 is CASSLTGEGGNTIYF. CDR3 DNA: TGCGCCAGCAGCTTAACAGGGGAGGGAGGAAACACCATATATTTT. Full variable domain (outside the CDR3, taken from reference TRBV5-1 and TRBJ1-3): KAGVTQTPRYLIKTRGQQVTLSCSPISGHRSVSWYQQTPGQGLQFLFEYFSETQRNKGNFPGRFSGRQFSNSRSEMNVSTLELGDSALYLCASSLTGEGGNTIYFGEGSWLTVV.

This chain links TRBV11-2 with TRBJ2-3; D may be TRBD2 (6 bases). Germline values: CDR1 SGHAT, CDR2 FQNNGV. V was cut by 6 bases and J by 2 bases, with 12 bases left in between. CDR3 length equals 14 residues. CDR3 region: CASRNPGLTDTQYF. CDR3 nucleotides: TGTGCCAGCAGGAATCCGGGACTCACAGATACGCAGTATTTT. Full variable domain (outside the CDR3, taken from reference TRBV11-2 and TRBJ2-3): EAGVAQSPRYKIIEKRQSVAFWCNPISGHATLYWYQQILGQGPKLLIQFQNNGVVDDSQLPKDRFSAERLKGVDSTLKIQPAKLEDSAVYLCASRNPGLTDTQYFGPGTRLTVL.

This chain uses TRBV19 with TRBJ1-2; TRBD1 is a possible D gene (5 bases). The germline gives CDR1 LNHDA, CDR2 SQIVND (reference sequence). V was shortened by 7 bases and J by 3 bases, with 9 bases between the two germline ends. This CDR3 is built from 12 residues. CDR3: CASMGDYYGYTF. The CDR3 DNA reads as TGTGCCAGTATGGGGGATTACTATGGCTACACCTTC.

This chain uses TRBV19 with TRBJ2-4; D remains ambiguous. CDR1 LNHDA and CDR2 SQIVND come from the germline V gene (reference sequence). The CDR3 contains 16 residues. Trimming pared 1 base from V and 4 bases from J, leaving 14 bases between. This chain's CDR3 is CASSIVGIAGKNIQYF. CDR3 sequence (DNA): TGTGCCAGTAGTATAGTCGGAATAGCTGGTAAAAACATTCAGTACTTC.

The V gene is TRBV19, the J gene TRBJ1-2, with a possible D match to TRBD1 (5 bases). CDR3 size: 17 residues. Germline CDR1 is LNHDA and CDR2 is SQIVND (reference sequence). Trimming stripped 5 bases from V and 7 bases from J, with 26 bases between. CDR3 sequence: CASSPRQYIALTFGYTF. CDR3 DNA: TGTGCCAGTAGTCCCCGACAGTATATCGCCTTAACCTTTGGCTACACCTTC. Full variable domain (remainder filled in from reference TRBV19 and TRBJ1-2): DGGITQSPKYLFRKEGQNVTLSCEQNLNHDAMYWYRQDPGQGLRLIYYSQIVNDFQKGDIAEGYSVSREKKESFPLTVTSAQKNPTAFYLCASSPRQYIALTFGYTFGSGTRLTVV.